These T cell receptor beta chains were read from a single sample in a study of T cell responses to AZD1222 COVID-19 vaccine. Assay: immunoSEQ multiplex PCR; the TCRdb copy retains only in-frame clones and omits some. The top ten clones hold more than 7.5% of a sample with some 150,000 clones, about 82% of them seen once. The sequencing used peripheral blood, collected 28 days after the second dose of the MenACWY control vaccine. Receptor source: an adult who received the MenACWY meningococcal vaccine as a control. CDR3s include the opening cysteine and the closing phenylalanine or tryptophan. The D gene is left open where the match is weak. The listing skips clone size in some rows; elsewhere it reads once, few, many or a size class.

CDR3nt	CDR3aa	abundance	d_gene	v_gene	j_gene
TGTGCCAGTAGTATTGAAAGGCCAGGGATACAGCTTATCTATGGCTACACCTTC	CASSIERPGIQLIYGYTF	NA	NA	TRBV19	TRBJ1-2
TGTGCCATCAGCACCGGGGGGTCTGGAAACACCATATATTTT	CAISTGGSGNTIYF	NA	NA	TRBV10-3	TRBJ1-3
TGTGCCAGCAGCTTCAGACAAATCGATGGCTACACCTTC	CASSFRQIDGYTF	NA	NA	TRBV5-8	TRBJ1-2
TGTGCCAGCAGCGTTGGAACAGGGCGGAACACTGAAGCTTTCTTT	CASSVGTGRNTEAFF	NA	NA	TRBV9	TRBJ1-1
TGCAGCGTTGAAGATAACGGGTTAGGGGGTGAGCAGTTCTTC	CSVEDNGLGGEQFF	NA	NA	TRBV29-1	TRBJ2-1
TGTGCCAGCAGTTTCGGCAGGGGGCGCGGAGATACGCAGTATTTT	CASSFGRGRGDTQYF	NA	TRBD1	TRBV27	TRBJ2-3
TGTGCCAGCAGTACCGAACAGGGGGGTCTGGCAACTAATGAAAAACTGTTTTTT	CASSTEQGGLATNEKLFF	few	TRBD1	TRBV28	TRBJ1-4
TGTGCCTCCCAAGGCGGGGGGTGGAATGAGCAGTTCTTC	CASQGGGWNEQFF	NA	TRBD2	TRBV2	TRBJ2-1
TGTGCCAGCAGCCAAGAGGGAGGGGATATATACACTGAAGCTTTCTTT	CASSQEGGDIYTEAFF	few	NA	TRBV4-2	TRBJ1-1
TGTGCCAGCATGGTCCTTACCGAGACCCAGTACTTC	CASMVLTETQYF	NA	NA	TRBV2	TRBJ2-5
TGTGCCAGCAGCCAAGGGCCAGGGCGCAATCAGCCCCAGCATTTT	CASSQGPGRNQPQHF	NA	NA	TRBV3-1/TRBV3-2	TRBJ1-5
TGTGCCAGCAGCTTAAGGGCGGGGGGGCCCCAGCATTTT	CASSLRAGGPQHF	NA	NA	TRBV11-2	TRBJ1-5
TGTGCCACCAGTGAAGGGACTAGAGGGACCCAGTACTTC	CATSEGTRGTQYF	NA	TRBD2	TRBV24-1	TRBJ2-5
TGTGCCAGCAGTGGGGGAGAAGGTCAGCCCCAGCATTTT	CASSGGEGQPQHF	NA	NA	TRBV2	TRBJ1-5
TGTGCCAGCAGTTCCCCAGGTGTTTTTGGGTCTGGAGGCTACACCTTC	CASSSPGVFGSGGYTF	NA	NA	TRBV28	TRBJ1-2
TGTGCCAGCAGCTTAGTGTTGGGGAACACTGAAGCTTTCTTT	CASSLVLGNTEAFF	NA	NA	TRBV11-3	TRBJ1-1
TGCGCCAGCAGCGCGGGGGGCAACTCCTACAATGAGCAGTTCTTC	CASSAGGNSYNEQFF	NA	TRBD2	TRBV5-1	TRBJ2-1
TGTGCCAGCAGCTTAGAGCCTCACCAGTTCTTC	CASSLEPHQFF	NA	NA	TRBV11-3	TRBJ2-1
TGTGCCAGTAGTATGTCCGGACCCGGGGAGCTGTTTTTT	CASSMSGPGELFF	few	NA	TRBV19	TRBJ2-2
TGTGCCAGTAGTATTGGGCTAGCGGGAACCTACGAGCAGTACTTC	CASSIGLAGTYEQYF	NA	TRBD2	TRBV19	TRBJ2-7
TGTGCCACCAGTGATTCCGGGACAGGGAGGCAAGCTTTCTTT	CATSDSGTGRQAFF	NA	TRBD1	TRBV24-1	TRBJ1-1
TGTGCCAGCAGGGAGACGGATGCGAACACTGAAGCTTTCTTT	CASRETDANTEAFF	many	NA	TRBV6-4	TRBJ1-1
TGTGCCAGTAGTAGCGGGAGTCGGGGTGAGCAGTTCTTC	CASSSGSRGEQFF	NA	TRBD2	TRBV19	TRBJ2-1
TGTGCCAGCAGCTTAGAAAGGACCGAGCAGTACTTC	CASSLERTEQYF	NA	NA	TRBV7-6	TRBJ2-7
TGCAGTGCACTGGGCAATGAGCAGTTCTTC	CSALGNEQFF	once	NA	TRBV20-1	TRBJ2-1
TGTGCCAGCAGCCCGGTCCTCGGAAGCACCGGGGAGCTGTTTTTT	CASSPVLGSTGELFF	NA	NA	TRBV5-4	TRBJ2-2
TGTGCCAGTAGTAGGGGCCGGCAGGATACGCAGTATTTT	CASSRGRQDTQYF	NA	NA	TRBV19	TRBJ2-3
TGCGCCAGCAGCCCTACGGCGGGACAGATTAGCTATGGCTACACCTTC	CASSPTAGQISYGYTF	NA	TRBD1	TRBV4-1	TRBJ1-2
TGTGCCTGGAGTGGACTCGATCGGGAAAAACTGTTTTTT	CAWSGLDREKLFF	NA	NA	TRBV30	TRBJ1-4
TGTGCCAGTAGTATAACGGCCAGTCCCAACTATGGCTACACCTTC	CASSITASPNYGYTF	NA	NA	TRBV19	TRBJ1-2
TGTGCCATCAGTGACTCTTTTCCTCGGGAGAACACTGAAGCTTTCTTT	CAISDSFPRENTEAFF	NA	NA	TRBV10-3	TRBJ1-1
TGTGCCTGGAGTTTAGGGACTGGAGTTCAGCCCCAGCATTTT	CAWSLGTGVQPQHF	NA	NA	TRBV30	TRBJ1-5
TGTGCCAGCAGCTCCCCTAGGCGGCGAAATGGGGAGACCCAGTACTTC	CASSSPRRRNGETQYF	NA	NA	TRBV11-2	TRBJ2-5
TGTGCCATACAGGGGGGCTCTTACGAGCAGTACTTC	CAIQGGSYEQYF	NA	TRBD1	TRBV24-1	TRBJ2-7
TGTGCCAGCAGCTTTAGGATGGGGGGCACAGATACGCAGTATTTT	CASSFRMGGTDTQYF	NA	NA	TRBV7-2	TRBJ2-3
TGTGCCAGCAGCTTCGGGGACAGGGGCGCAACTAATGAAAAACTGTTTTTT	CASSFGDRGATNEKLFF	NA	TRBD1	TRBV5-5	TRBJ1-4
TGTGCCAGCAGCTCGGGGGGGATCTCCGGGGAGCTGTTTTTT	CASSSGGISGELFF	NA	TRBD2	TRBV7-2	TRBJ2-2
TGTGCCAGCAGCTCCACCCCAGGGGTAGGAGATACGCAGTATTTT	CASSSTPGVGDTQYF	few	NA	TRBV7-3	TRBJ2-3
TGCGCCAGCAGCCGCCAGACAGGGAACTCCTACGAGCAGTACTTC	CASSRQTGNSYEQYF	NA	TRBD1	TRBV4-3	TRBJ2-7
TGCGCCAGCAGCTTCGGGACAGGGAAGATCACTGAAGCTTTCTTT	CASSFGTGKITEAFF	NA	TRBD1	TRBV5-1	TRBJ1-1
TGCGCCAGCAGCCAAATTCCAGGGGTCCGCTCCTATAATTCACCCCTCCACTTT	CASSQIPGVRSYNSPLHF	NA	NA	TRBV4-1	TRBJ1-6
TGTGCCAGCAGCTTACAGGGCGCGGGAGCTTTCTTT	CASSLQGAGAFF	NA	NA	TRBV7-9	TRBJ1-1
TGTGCCAGCCGACTAGGGGTTCCGCATGGCTACACCTTC	CASRLGVPHGYTF	NA	NA	TRBV7-9	TRBJ1-2
TGTGCCAGCAGTGAATGGGGGCAGGTTACAGATACGCAGTATTTT	CASSEWGQVTDTQYF	NA	NA	TRBV2	TRBJ2-3
TGTGCCAGCAGCCCACCCGGGGGGAACACCGGGGAGCTGTTTTTT	CASSPPGGNTGELFF	NA	NA	TRBV11-3	TRBJ2-2
TGTGCCAGCAGTCCTACAGTGAACACTGAAGCTTTCTTT	CASSPTVNTEAFF	NA	NA	TRBV6-5	TRBJ1-1
TGTGCCAGCAGTCCGACAGGCAACACTGAAGCTTTCTTT	CASSPTGNTEAFF	NA	NA	TRBV2	TRBJ1-1
TGTGCCAGCAGCCCCCCGGCCTACAGATACACAGATACGCAGTATTTT	CASSPPAYRYTDTQYF	NA	NA	TRBV6-2/TRBV6-3	TRBJ2-3
TGTGCCAGCTCACCAGGGCATTCACCCCTCCACTTT	CASSPGHSPLHF	once	NA	TRBV18	TRBJ1-6
TGCGCCAGCAGCTTGTGGTCAGGGGGAGCGCTCACCGGGGAGCTGTTTTTT	CASSLWSGGALTGELFF	NA	TRBD1	TRBV5-1	TRBJ2-2
TGTGCCAGTAGTAGGCGACAGCTCCTCCAAGAGACCCAGTACTTC	CASSRRQLLQETQYF	NA	NA	TRBV19	TRBJ2-5
TGTGCCAGCAGCCAAGCTCTAAGCTCCTACGAGCAGTACTTC	CASSQALSSYEQYF	NA	NA	TRBV14	TRBJ2-7
TGTGCCAGCAGCTTAAGATGGTCAGCGGGCGGGGAGCTGTTTTTT	CASSLRWSAGGELFF	once	NA	TRBV5-6	TRBJ2-2
TGTGCCAGCAGCCCCCGGGACGGCCGAAATCGACCCCAGCATTTT	CASSPRDGRNRPQHF	NA	NA	TRBV28	TRBJ1-5